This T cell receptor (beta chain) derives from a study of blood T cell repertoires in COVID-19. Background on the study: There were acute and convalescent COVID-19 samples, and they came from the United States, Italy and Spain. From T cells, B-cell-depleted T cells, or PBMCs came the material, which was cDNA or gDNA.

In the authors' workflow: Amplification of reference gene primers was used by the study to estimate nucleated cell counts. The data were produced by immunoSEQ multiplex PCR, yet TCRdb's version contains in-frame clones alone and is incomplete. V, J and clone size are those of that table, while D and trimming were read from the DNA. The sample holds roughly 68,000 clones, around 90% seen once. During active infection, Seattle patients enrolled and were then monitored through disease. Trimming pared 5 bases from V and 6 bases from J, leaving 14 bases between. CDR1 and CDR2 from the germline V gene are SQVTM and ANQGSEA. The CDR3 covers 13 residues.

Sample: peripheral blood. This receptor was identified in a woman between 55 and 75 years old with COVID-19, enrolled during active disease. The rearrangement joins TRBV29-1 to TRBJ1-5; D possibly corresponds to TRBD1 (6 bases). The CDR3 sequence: CSVRSGGGQPQHF. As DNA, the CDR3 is TGCAGCGTTCGCTCGGGAGGGGGTCAGCCCCAGCATTTT.